These T cell receptor beta chains were read from a single sample in a study of early T cells in non-severe SARS-CoV-2 infection. One entry per CDR3 protein, called by TCRdb with MiXCR from the 5' RACE reads. The data contain tens of thousands of distinct CDR3 sequences, more than 12% of them seen just once; the ten biggest clones take up roughly 3%. The sequencing sample was made of whole blood. The receptors stem from an adult who was a healthcare worker with PCR-confirmed SARS-CoV-2 infection or an uninfected control (not recorded which). Each CDR3 is given with its conserved first and last residue. The order of the fields is D gene, clone size, V gene, J gene, CDR3 protein, CDR3 DNA. D genes are given only for firm matches. Expanded clones get a size class; other rows say once, few or many, or leave the size out.

>.|.|TRBV5-6|TRBJ2-4
CASSLGGPLAKNIQYF
TGTGCCAGCAGCTTAGGGGGACCGTTGGCCAAAAACATTCAGTACTTC
>TRBD1|few|TRBV6-5|TRBJ1-2
CASSGRTGNYGYTF
TGTGCCAGCAGTGGCAGGACAGGGAACTATGGCTACACCTTC
>.|.|TRBV12-1|TRBJ2-1
CASSFKLEVFPNEQFF
TGTGCCAGCAGCTTTAAACTCGAAGTATTCCCCAATGAGCAGTTCTTC
>TRBD1|few|TRBV20-1|TRBJ2-7
CSARQGGEQYF
TGCAGTGCAAGACAGGGGGGCGAGCAGTACTTC
>TRBD1|.|TRBV19|TRBJ1-5
CASRGQGVRGNQPQHF
TGTGCCAGTAGGGGACAGGGGGTGAGGGGCAATCAGCCCCAGCATTTT
>.|.|TRBV5-1|TRBJ2-5
CASRRSGEQETQYF
TGCGCCAGCAGAAGGTCGGGGGAACAAGAGACCCAGTACTTC
>TRBD1|many|TRBV5-1|TRBJ2-7
CASSSYVGQGGYEQYF
TGCGCCAGCAGCTCCTATGTGGGACAGGGAGGTTACGAGCAGTACTTC
>TRBD1|.|TRBV5-1|TRBJ1-4
CASSPGTANEKLFF
TGCGCCAGCAGCCCCGGGACAGCGAATGAAAAACTGTTTTTT
>.|.|TRBV2|TRBJ1-5
CASSAWAAPGPQHF
TGTGCCAGCAGTGCGTGGGCAGCGCCGGGGCCCCAGCATTTT
>.|.|TRBV29-1|TRBJ2-1
CSVPIPNRVNEQFF
TGCAGCGTTCCCATCCCGAACCGGGTCAATGAGCAGTTCTTC
>.|many|TRBV5-4|TRBJ2-7
CASSTTGFDEQYF
TGTGCCAGCAGCACAACAGGGTTTGACGAGCAGTACTTC
>TRBD2|many|TRBV7-9|TRBJ2-2
CASSLGLAANTGELFF
TGTGCCAGCAGCTTAGGACTAGCGGCCAACACCGGGGAGCTGTTTTTT
>.|few|TRBV30|TRBJ1-3
CAWSVSGNTIYF
TGTGCCTGGAGTGTAAGCGGAAACACCATATATTTT
>TRBD2|few|TRBV2|TRBJ2-7
CASRREDYEQYF
TGTGCTAGCAGGCGGGAGGACTACGAGCAGTACTTC
>TRBD2|.|TRBV5-4|TRBJ2-7
CASSPGLAASYEQYF
TGTGCCAGCAGCCCCGGTCTAGCGGCTTCCTACGAGCAGTACTTC
>TRBD2|few|TRBV7-8|TRBJ2-3
CASSPRLAGGVDTQYF
TGTGCCAGCAGCCCCCGGCTAGCGGGGGGGGTAGATACGCAGTATTTT
>.|many|TRBV7-9|TRBJ2-3
CASSARFDRQYF
TGTGCCAGCAGCGCCCGTTTTGACAGGCAGTATTTT
>.|.|TRBV10-3|TRBJ1-6
CAISKNGNPLHF
TGTGCCATCAGTAAGAATGGCAATCCCCTCCACTTT
>TRBD2|few|TRBV2|TRBJ2-7
CASLTSGKSKPWEQYF
TGTGCCAGTCTAACTAGCGGGAAGTCTAAACCCTGGGAGCAGTACTTC
>.|.|TRBV29-1|TRBJ2-1
CSVEWGASYNEQFF
TGCAGCGTTGAATGGGGAGCCTCCTACAATGAGCAGTTCTTC
>.|few|TRBV14|TRBJ2-7
CASGRSSYEQYF
TGTGCCAGCGGGCGGTCCTCCTACGAGCAGTACTTC
>.|few|TRBV12-3/TRBV12-4|TRBJ2-2
CASSLGLGCTGELFF
TGTGCCAGCAGTTTGGGCCTAGGTTGCACCGGGGAGCTGTTTTTT
>TRBD2|many|TRBV19|TRBJ2-7
CASSLEAGAYEQYF
TGTGCCAGTAGTTTAGAAGCGGGAGCTTACGAGCAGTACTTC
>.|.|TRBV6-1|TRBJ1-3
CASRLYSGNTIYF
TGTGCCAGCAGGCTGTACTCTGGAAACACCATATATTTT
>TRBD2|many|TRBV3-1|TRBJ2-2
CASSQAGGGTNTGELFF
TGTGCCAGCAGCCAAGCAGGCGGGGGTACGAACACCGGGGAGCTGTTTTTT
>TRBD2|.|TRBV6-4|TRBJ2-7
CASSLREGSYEQYF
TGTGCCAGCAGTCTGCGGGAGGGCTCCTACGAGCAGTACTTC
>TRBD1|many|TRBV6-5|TRBJ2-7
CASSRDRAHEQYF
TGTGCCAGCAGTCGGGACAGGGCCCACGAGCAGTACTTC
>TRBD1|many|TRBV7-2|TRBJ1-5
CASSPRGRGGWGNQPQHF
TGTGCCAGCAGCCCTAGGGGGCGAGGGGGTTGGGGCAATCAGCCCCAGCATTTT
>.|.|TRBV5-1|TRBJ2-1
CASSDGTVPYNEQFF
TGCGCCAGCTCCGACGGGACGGTGCCCTACAATGAGCAGTTCTTC
>.|few|TRBV7-9|TRBJ2-5
CASSLTLWTGTKETQYF
TGTGCCAGCAGCTTAACCCTCTGGACAGGGACTAAAGAGACCCAGTACTTC
>.|.|TRBV19|TRBJ2-1
CASSMTYNEQFF
TGTGCCAGTAGTATGACCTACAATGAGCAGTTCTTC
>.|.|TRBV14|TRBJ2-2
CASSQEGTERLNTGELFF
TGTGCCAGCAGCCAAGAGGGGACCGAGAGATTGAACACCGGGGAGCTGTTTTTT
>TRBD1|.|TRBV18|TRBJ2-7
CASSWAGTGSREQYF
TGTGCCAGCTCGTGGGCCGGGACAGGGTCCCGCGAGCAGTACTTC
>TRBD2|few|TRBV28|TRBJ2-7
CASRRSSGGTPDEQYF
TGTGCCAGCAGACGATCTAGCGGGGGGACTCCGGACGAGCAGTACTTC
>TRBD2|many|TRBV5-1|TRBJ2-3
CASSSIAGGTDTQYF
TGCGCCAGCAGCTCGATAGCGGGGGGCACAGATACGCAGTATTTT
>TRBD2|few|TRBV12-3/TRBV12-4|TRBJ2-1
CASSHGAAGGSEQFF
TGTGCCAGCAGTCATGGGGCAGCGGGAGGGTCTGAGCAGTTCTTC
>TRBD1|.|TRBV19|TRBJ2-3
CASSTPGQGVADTQYF
TGTGCCAGTAGTACACCGGGACAGGGAGTGGCAGATACGCAGTATTTT
>TRBD1|.|TRBV12-3/TRBV12-4|TRBJ2-7
CASTLRFGTGGEQYF
TGTGCCAGCACCCTGAGGTTTGGGACAGGGGGCGAGCAGTACTTC
>.|few|TRBV10-2|TRBJ1-5
CASSEQVSNQPQHF
TGCGCCAGCAGTGAGCAGGTCAGCAATCAGCCCCAGCATTTT
>.|few|TRBV2|TRBJ1-3
CAPRDGNTIYF
TGTGCCCCCAGGGATGGAAACACCATATATTTT
>.|.|TRBV4-1|TRBJ2-1
CASSLSGHNEQFF
TGCGCCAGCAGCCTAAGCGGGCACAATGAGCAGTTCTTC
>TRBD2|.|TRBV20-1|TRBJ2-1
CSAPPPSGGRYNEQFF
TGCAGTGCTCCCCCACCTAGCGGGGGCCGCTACAATGAGCAGTTCTTC
>.|few|TRBV29-1|TRBJ1-2
CSVAQGTNYGYTF
TGCAGCGTCGCCCAGGGTACTAACTATGGCTACACCTTC
>.|.|TRBV14|TRBJ1-4
CASSQARVGVEKLFF
TGTGCCAGCAGCCAAGCCAGGGTCGGGGTCGAAAAACTGTTTTTT
>.|.|TRBV7-9|TRBJ2-5
CASSPKGVPETQYF
TGTGCCAGCAGCCCAAAGGGCGTCCCGGAGACCCAGTACTTC
>TRBD1|few|TRBV4-1|TRBJ2-7
CASSQRTGTYEQYF
TGCGCCAGCAGCCAAAGGACAGGTACCTACGAGCAGTACTTC
>TRBD1|many|TRBV7-2|TRBJ2-4
CASSFWTGSNTAKNIQYF
TGTGCCAGCAGCTTCTGGACAGGGAGTAACACAGCCAAAAACATTCAGTACTTC
>TRBD1|many|TRBV5-3|TRBJ1-2
CARSANPGTGGKGYTF
TGTGCCAGAAGCGCCAACCCCGGGACAGGGGGTAAGGGCTACACCTTC
>TRBD2|.|TRBV12-3/TRBV12-4|TRBJ2-1
CASSSKAGGPGNEQFF
TGTGCCAGCAGTTCGAAAGCGGGGGGGCCTGGGAATGAGCAGTTCTTC
>.|many|TRBV7-9|TRBJ2-6
CASSALIGANVLTF
TGTGCCAGCAGCGCACTGATTGGGGCCAACGTCCTGACTTTC
>TRBD1|many|TRBV20-1|TRBJ2-7
CSARGGQFYEQYF
TGCAGTGCTAGAGGGGGACAGTTCTACGAGCAGTACTTC
>.|many|TRBV5-1|TRBJ1-1
CASSWTEGTEAFF
TGCGCCAGCAGCTGGACAGAGGGCACTGAAGCTTTCTTT